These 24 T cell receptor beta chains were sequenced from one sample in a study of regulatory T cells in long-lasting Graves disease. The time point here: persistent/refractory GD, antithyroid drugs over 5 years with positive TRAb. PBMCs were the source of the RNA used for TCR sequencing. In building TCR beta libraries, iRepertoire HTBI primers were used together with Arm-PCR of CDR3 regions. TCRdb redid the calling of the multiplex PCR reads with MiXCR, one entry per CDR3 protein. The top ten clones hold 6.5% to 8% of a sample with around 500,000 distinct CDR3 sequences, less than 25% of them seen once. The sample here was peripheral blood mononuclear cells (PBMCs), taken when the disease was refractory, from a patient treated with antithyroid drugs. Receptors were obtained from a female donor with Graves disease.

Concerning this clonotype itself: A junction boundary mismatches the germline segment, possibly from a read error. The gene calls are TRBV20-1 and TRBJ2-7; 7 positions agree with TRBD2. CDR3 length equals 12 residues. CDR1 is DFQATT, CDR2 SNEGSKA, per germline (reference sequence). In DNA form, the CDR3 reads TGCAGTGCTAGAGATCCAGCGGGGAGCTTGGACTTC. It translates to CSARDPAGSLDF.

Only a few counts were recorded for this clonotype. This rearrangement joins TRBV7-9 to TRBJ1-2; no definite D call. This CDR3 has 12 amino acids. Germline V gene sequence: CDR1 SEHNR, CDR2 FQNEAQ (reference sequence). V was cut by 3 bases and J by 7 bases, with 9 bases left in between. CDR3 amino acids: CASSFIIGGYTF. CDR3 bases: TGTGCCAGCAGCTTTATAATAGGTGGCTACACCTTC.

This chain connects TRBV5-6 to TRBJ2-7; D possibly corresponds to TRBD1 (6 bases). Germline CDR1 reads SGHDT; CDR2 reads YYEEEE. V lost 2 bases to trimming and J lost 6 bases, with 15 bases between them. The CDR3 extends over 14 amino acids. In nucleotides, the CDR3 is TGTGCCAGCAGCTTATTGTCAGGGGTACGCGAGCAGTACTTC. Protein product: CASSLLSGVREQYF. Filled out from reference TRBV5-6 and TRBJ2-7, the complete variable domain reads DAGVTQSPTHLIKTRGQQVTLRCSPKSGHDTVSWYQQALGQGPQFIFQYYEEEERQRGNFPDRFSGHQFPNYSSELNVNALLLGDSALYLCASSLLSGVREQYFGPGTRLTVT.

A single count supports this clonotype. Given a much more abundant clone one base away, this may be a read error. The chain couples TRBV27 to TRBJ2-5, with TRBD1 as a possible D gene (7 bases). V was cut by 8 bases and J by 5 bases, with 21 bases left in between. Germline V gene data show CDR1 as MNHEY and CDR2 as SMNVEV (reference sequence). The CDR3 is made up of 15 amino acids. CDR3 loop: CASRPRDSRGETQYF. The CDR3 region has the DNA TGTGCCAGCCGCCCCCGGGACAGCCGGGGGGAGACCCAGTACTTC.

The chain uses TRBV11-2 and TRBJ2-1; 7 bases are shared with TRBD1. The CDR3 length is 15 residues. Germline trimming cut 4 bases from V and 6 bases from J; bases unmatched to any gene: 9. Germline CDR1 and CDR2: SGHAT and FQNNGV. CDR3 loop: CASSSDRVVGNEQFF. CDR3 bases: TGTGCCAGCAGCTCCGACAGGGTTGTCGGCAATGAGCAGTTCTTC.

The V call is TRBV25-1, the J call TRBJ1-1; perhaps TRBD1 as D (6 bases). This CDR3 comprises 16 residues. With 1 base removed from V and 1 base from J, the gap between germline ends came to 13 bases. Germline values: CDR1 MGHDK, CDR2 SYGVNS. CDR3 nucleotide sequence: TGTGCCAGCAGTGAATTTACCGGACAGCCGAACACTGAAGCTTTCTTT. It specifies CASSEFTGQPNTEAFF.

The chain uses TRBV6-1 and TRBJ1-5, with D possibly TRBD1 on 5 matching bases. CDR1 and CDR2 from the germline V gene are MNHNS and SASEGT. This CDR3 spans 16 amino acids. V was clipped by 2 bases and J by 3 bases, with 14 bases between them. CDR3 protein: CASSEQGRGVNQPQHF. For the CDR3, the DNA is TGTGCCAGCAGTGAACAGGGCCGCGGGGTCAATCAGCCCCAGCATTTT.

CDR3 bases: TGTGCCAGCAGTGACGGGACTACGACCACAGATACGCAGTATTTT. It codes for CASSDGTTTTDTQYF. V and J are TRBV6-1 and TRBJ2-3; TRBD2 matches 7 bases. Per the germline V gene, CDR1 is MNHNS and CDR2 is SASEGT. V lost 3 bases to trimming and J lost 2 bases; unmatched junction nucleotides: 5. The length of the CDR3 is 15 residues.

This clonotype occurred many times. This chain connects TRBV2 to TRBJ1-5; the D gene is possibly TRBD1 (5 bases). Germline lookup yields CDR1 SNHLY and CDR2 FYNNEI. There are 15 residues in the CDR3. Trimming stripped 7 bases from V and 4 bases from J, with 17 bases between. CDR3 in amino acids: CASKTARGENQPQHF. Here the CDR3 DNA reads TGTGCCAGCAAAACCGCGCGGGGGGAAAATCAGCCCCAGCATTTT.

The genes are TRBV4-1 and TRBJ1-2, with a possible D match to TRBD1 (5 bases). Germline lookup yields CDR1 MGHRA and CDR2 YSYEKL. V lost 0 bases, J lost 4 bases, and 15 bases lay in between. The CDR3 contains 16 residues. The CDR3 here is CASSQDEAGRGYGYTF. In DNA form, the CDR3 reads TGCGCCAGCAGCCAAGATGAGGCAGGGAGGGGCTATGGCTACACCTTC.

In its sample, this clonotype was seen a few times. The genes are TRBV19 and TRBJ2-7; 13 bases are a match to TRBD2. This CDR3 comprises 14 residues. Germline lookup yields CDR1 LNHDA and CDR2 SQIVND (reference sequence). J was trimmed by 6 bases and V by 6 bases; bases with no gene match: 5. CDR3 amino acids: CASSTGTSGTEQYF. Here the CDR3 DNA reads TGTGCCAGTAGCACCGGGACTAGCGGGACCGAGCAGTACTTC.

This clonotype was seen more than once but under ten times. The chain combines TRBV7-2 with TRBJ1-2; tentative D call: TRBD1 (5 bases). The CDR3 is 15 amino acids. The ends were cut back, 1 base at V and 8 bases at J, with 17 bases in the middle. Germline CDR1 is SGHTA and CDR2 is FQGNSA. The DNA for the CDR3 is TGTGCCAGCAGCTTAGAGGGTACAGGTGCGACGGGCTACACCTTC. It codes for CASSLEGTGATGYTF.

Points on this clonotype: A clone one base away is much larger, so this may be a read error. CDR3 in DNA: TGTGCCAATAGTATTCTTCCAGGGCGAGGCAAAAACATTCAGTACTTC. Its protein is CANSILPGRGKNIQYF. This chain joins TRBV19 and TRBJ2-4, with D perhaps matching TRBD1 (5 bases). The CDR3 runs to 16 residues. Germline V gene lookup returns CDR1 LNHDA and CDR2 SQIVND (reference sequence).

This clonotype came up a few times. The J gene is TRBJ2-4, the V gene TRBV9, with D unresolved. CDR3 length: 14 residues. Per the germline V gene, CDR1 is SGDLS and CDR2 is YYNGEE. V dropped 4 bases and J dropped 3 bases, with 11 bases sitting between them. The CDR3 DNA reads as TGTGCCAGCAGCATGGGGTTCGGCAAAAACATTCAGTACTTC. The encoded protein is CASSMGFGKNIQYF.

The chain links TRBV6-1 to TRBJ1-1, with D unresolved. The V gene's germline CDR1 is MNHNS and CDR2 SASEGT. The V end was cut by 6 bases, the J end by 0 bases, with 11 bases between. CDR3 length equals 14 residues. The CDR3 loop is CASRERVMNTEAFF. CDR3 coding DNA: TGTGCCAGCAGAGAGAGGGTCATGAACACTGAAGCTTTCTTT.

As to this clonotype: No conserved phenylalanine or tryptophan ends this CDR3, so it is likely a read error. Here the CDR3 reads CATRDGGQETQYS. CDR3 nucleotides: TGTGCCACCAGGGACGGGGGGCAAGAGACCCAGTACTCC. V and J are TRBV24-1 and TRBJ2-5; 7 nucleotides match TRBD2. Germline V gene data show CDR1 as KGHDR and CDR2 as SFDVKD. The CDR3 spans 13 residues. V trimming: 7 bases; J trimming: 2 bases; junction bases outside the gene matches: 3.

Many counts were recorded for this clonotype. CDR3 amino acids: CASSESQAYGYTF. CDR3 nucleotide sequence: TGCGCCAGCAGTGAGTCACAGGCTTATGGCTACACCTTC. The chain is built from TRBV5-1 and TRBJ1-2; maybe TRBD1 (5 bases). V was shortened by 5 bases and J by 5 bases, with 13 bases between the two germline ends. This CDR3 is 13 amino acids long. The germline V gene has CDR1 SGHRS and CDR2 YFSETQ.

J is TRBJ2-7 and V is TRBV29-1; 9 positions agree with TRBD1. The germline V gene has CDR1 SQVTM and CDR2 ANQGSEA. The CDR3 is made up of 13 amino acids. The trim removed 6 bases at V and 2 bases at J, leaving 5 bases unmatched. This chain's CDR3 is CSVWDRAAYEQYF. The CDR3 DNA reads TGCAGCGTGTGGGACAGGGCGGCCTACGAGCAGTACTTC.

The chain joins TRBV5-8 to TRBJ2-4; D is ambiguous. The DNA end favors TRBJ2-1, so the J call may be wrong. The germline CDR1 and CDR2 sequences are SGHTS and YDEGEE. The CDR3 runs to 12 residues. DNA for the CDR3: TGTGCCAGCAGCATACTTAGGAATGAGCAGTTCTTC. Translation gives CASSILRNEQFF.

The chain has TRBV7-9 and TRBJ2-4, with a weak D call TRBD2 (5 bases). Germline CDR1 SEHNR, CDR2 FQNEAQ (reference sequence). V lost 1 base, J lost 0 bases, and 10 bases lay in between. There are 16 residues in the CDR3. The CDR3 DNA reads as TGTGCCAGCAGCTTAGGAGCGGTACTAGCCAAAAACATTCAGTACTTC. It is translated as CASSLGAVLAKNIQYF.

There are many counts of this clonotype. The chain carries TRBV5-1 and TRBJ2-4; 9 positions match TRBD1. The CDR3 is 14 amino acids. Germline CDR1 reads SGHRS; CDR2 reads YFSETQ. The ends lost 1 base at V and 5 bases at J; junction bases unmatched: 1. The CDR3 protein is CASSLTGGENIQYF. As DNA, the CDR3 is TGCGCCAGCAGCTTGACAGGGGGCGAAAACATTCAGTACTTC.

For the CDR3, the DNA is TGCAGCGCCCGACTAGCGAACAATGAGCAGTTCTTC. Its translation: CSARLANNEQFF. The J gene is TRBJ2-5, the V gene TRBV29-1; 8 nucleotides line up with TRBD2. The DNA end is more similar to TRBJ2-1, so the J call may be wrong. CDR1 and CDR2 from the germline V gene are SQVTM and ANQGSEA. CDR3 length equals 12 residues.

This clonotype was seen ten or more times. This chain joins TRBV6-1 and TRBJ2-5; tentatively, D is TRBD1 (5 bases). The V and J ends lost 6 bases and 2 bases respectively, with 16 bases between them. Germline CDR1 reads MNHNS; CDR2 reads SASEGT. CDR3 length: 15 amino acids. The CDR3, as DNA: TGTGCCAGCAGAATAATGATAGGGGTACAAGAGACCCAGTACTTC. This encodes CASRIMIGVQETQYF.

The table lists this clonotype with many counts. The CDR3 sequence: CSARDGLPQETQYF. The DNA of the CDR3 is TGCAGTGCTAGAGATGGACTCCCCCAAGAGACCCAGTACTTC. The chain combines TRBV20-1 with TRBJ2-5; the D gene is possibly TRBD2 (5 bases). There are 14 residues in the CDR3. With 0 bases removed from V and 1 base from J, the gap between germline ends came to 9 bases. The germline CDR1 and CDR2 sequences are DFQATT and SNEGSKA (reference sequence).